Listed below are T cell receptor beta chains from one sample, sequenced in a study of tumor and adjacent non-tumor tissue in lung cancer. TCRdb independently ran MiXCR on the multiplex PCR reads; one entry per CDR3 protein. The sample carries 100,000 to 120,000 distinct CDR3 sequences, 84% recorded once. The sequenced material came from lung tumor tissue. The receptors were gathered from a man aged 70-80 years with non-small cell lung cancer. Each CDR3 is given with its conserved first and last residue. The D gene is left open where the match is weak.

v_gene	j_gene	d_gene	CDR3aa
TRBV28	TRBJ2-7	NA	CASSLRGVLNTSYEQYF
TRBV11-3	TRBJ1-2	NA	CASSLLMGYGYTF
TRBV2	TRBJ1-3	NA	CASSETPIGSSWGTIYF
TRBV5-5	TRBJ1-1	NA	CAGSMGMNTEAFF
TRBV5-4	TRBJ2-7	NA	CASSLGPGPSYEQYF
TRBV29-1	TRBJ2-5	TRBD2	CSVDGLAGGKETQYF
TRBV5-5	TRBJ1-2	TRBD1	CANSLEYLGQGRGCSF
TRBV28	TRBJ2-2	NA	CASSSINPGDPGELFF
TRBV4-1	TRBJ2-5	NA	CASRKGLGGLWTQYF
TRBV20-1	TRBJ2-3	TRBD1	CSVETGTGAYTDTLYF
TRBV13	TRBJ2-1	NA	CASSPTPWAYNEQFF
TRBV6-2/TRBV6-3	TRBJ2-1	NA	CASRPISDNEQFF
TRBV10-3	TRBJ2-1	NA	CAICQNGNSYNEQFF
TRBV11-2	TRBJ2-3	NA	CAISLGPCGAYTQYF
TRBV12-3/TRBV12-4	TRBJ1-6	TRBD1	CARTSGTGDYNSPLHF
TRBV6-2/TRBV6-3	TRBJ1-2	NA	CASSYSGGVNGCTF
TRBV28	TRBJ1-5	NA	CVSSLHQTWPQHF
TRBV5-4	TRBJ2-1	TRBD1	CASSFEDRVRNEQFF
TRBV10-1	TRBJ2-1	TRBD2	CASRAGLTRKDEQFF
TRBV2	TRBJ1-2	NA	CVSSEECSGHNYGYTF
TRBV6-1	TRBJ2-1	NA	CASSDSEFSYNEQFF
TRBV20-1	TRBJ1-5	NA	CSAQIPGDNPSQHF
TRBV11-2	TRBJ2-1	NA	CASNLARHYSEQFF
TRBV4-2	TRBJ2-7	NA	CASSQVANSYDQYF
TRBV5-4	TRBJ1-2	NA	CASSLGAAFYGYTF
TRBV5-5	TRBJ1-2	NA	CDSSSDGFYGYTF
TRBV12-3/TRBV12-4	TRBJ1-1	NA	CTSSLSGGVTEAFF
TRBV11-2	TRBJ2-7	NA	CASSLDQGAPYVQYF
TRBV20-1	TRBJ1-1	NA	CSARGPNTEAFF
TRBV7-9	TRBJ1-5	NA	CTSCYESNQPQHF
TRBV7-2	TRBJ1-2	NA	CASNSRLAPNYGYTF
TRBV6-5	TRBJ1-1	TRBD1	CASRSQGWVTEVFF
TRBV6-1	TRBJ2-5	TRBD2	CASSESAAGREIQYF
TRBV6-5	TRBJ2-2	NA	CASRRQKTAGELFF
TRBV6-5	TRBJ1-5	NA	CASSPMGGLNQPQQF
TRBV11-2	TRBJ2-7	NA	CASGPPVGTPAYEQYF
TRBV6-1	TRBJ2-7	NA	CASSDLETATYEQYF
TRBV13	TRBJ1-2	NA	CASSLPGYGYTF
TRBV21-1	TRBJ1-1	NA	CASSKGQGMDREAFF
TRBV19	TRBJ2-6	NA	CASSIIPRGWVSGANVLTF
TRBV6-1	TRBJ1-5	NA	CASVGNVPQHF
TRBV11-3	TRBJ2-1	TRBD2	CARSLPGTSGGYNDQFF
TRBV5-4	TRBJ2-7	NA	CASSLAGQVYEQYF
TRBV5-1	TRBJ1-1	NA	CASHMDMNTEASF